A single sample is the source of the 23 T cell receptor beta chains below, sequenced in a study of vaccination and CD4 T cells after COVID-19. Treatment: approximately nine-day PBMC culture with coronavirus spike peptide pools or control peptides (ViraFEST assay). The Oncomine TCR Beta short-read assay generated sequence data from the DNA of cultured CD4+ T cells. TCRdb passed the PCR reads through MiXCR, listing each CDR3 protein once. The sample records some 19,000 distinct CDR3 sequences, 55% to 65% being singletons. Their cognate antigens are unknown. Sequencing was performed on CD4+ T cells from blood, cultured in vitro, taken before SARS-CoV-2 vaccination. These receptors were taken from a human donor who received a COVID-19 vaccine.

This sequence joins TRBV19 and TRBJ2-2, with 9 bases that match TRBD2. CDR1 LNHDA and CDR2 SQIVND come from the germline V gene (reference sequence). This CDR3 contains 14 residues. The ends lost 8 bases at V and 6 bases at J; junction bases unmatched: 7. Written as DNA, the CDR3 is TGTGCCAGTGGCGGGGGGGCCGAGGCCGGGGAGCTGTTTTTT. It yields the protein CASGGGAEAGELFF.

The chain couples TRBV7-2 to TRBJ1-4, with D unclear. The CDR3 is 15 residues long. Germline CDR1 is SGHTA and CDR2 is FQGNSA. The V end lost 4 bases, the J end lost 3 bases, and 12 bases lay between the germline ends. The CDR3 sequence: CASSSDITANEKLFF. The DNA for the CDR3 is TGTGCCAGCAGCTCCGACATTACGGCTAATGAAAAACTGTTTTTT.

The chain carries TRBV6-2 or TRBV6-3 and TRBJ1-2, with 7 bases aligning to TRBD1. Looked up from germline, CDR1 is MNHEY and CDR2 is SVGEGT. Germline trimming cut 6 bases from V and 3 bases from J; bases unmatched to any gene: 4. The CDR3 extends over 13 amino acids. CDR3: CASSNRGYYGYTF. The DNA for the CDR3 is TGTGCCAGCAGCAACAGGGGTTACTATGGCTACACCTTC.

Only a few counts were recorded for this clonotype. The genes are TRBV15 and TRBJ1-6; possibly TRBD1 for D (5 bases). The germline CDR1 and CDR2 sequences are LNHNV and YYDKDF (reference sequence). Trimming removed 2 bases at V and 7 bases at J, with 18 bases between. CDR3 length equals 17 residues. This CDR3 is CATSRPFYGGSNSPLHF. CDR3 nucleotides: TGTGCCACCAGCAGACCCTTCTACGGGGGTTCCAATTCACCCCTCCACTTT.

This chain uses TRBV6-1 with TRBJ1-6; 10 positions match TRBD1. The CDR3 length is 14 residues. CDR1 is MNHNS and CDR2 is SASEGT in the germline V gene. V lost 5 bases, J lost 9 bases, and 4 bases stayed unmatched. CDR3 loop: CASSMDRGGSPLHF. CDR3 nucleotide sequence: TGTGCCAGCAGTATGGACAGGGGGGGTTCACCCCTCCACTTT.

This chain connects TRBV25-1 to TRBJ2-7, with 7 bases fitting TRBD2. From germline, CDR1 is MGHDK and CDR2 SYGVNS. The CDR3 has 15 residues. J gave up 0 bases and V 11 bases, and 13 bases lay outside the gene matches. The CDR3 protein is CASSRGVLYSYEQYF. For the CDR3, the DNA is TGTGCCTCCTCTCGGGGGGTGCTCTACTCCTACGAGCAGTACTTC.

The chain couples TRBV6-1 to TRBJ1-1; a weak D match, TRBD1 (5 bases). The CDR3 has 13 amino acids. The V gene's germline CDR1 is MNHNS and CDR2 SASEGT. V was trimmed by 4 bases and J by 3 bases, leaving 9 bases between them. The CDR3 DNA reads TGTGCCAGCAGTGTTCCGGGGGACACTGAAGCTTTCTTT. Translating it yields CASSVPGDTEAFF.

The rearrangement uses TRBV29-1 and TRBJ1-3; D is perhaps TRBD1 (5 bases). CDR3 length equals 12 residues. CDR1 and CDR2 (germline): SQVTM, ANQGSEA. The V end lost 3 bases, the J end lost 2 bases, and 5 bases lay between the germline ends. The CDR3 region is CSVETAGNTIYF. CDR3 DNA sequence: TGCAGCGTTGAGACAGCTGGAAACACCATATATTTT.

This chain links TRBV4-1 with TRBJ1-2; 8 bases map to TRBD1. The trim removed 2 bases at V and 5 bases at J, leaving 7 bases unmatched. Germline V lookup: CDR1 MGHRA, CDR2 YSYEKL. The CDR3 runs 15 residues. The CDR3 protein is CASSQPRQGWYGYTF. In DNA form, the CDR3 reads TGCGCCAGCAGCCAACCTCGACAGGGGTGGTATGGCTACACCTTC.

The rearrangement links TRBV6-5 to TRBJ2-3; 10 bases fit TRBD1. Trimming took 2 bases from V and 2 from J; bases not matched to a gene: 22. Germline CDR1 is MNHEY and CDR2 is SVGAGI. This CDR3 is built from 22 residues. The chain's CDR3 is CASSYDDESGTGEIGYTDTQYF. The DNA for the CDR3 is TGTGCCAGCAGTTACGACGACGAGTCCGGGACAGGGGAGATTGGGTACACAGATACGCAGTATTTT.

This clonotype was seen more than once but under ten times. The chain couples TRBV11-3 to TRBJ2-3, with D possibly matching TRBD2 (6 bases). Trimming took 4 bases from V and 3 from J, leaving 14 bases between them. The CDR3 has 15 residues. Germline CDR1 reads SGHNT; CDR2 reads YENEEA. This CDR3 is CASSWDSAETDTQYF. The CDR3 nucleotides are TGTGCCAGCAGCTGGGACTCGGCGGAGACAGATACGCAGTATTTT.

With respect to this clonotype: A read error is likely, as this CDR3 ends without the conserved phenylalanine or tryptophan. The CDR3 here is CASSPATGETGYTS. CDR3 in DNA: TGCGCCAGCAGCCCTGCGACAGGAGAGACGGGCTACACCTCC. The chain combines TRBV5-1 with TRBJ1-2; tentative D call: TRBD1 (6 bases). Germline CDR1 and CDR2: SGHRS and YFSETQ. CDR3 length: 14 amino acids. Trimming pared 4 bases from V and 8 bases from J, leaving 18 bases between.

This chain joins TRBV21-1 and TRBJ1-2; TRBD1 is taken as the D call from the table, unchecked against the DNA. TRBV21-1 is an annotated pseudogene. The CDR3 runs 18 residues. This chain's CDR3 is CASSKDEKDREKYYGYTF. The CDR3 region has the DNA TGTGCCAGCAGCAAAGATGAAAAGGACAGGGAAAAGTACTATGGCTACACCTTC.

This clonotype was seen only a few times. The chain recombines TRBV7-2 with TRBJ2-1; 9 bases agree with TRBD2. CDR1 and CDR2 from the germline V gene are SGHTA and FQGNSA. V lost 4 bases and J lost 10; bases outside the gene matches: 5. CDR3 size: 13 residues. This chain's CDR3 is CASSWRGGHEQFF. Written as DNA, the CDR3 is TGTGCCAGCAGCTGGCGGGGGGGCCACGAGCAGTTCTTC.

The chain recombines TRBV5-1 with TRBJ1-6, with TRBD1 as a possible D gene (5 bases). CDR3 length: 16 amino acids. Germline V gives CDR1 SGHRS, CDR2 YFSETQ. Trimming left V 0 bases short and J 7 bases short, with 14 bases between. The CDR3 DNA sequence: TGCGCCAGCAGCTTGGCCCAGGGCCGCAAAAATTCACCCCTCCACTTT. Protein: CASSLAQGRKNSPLHF.

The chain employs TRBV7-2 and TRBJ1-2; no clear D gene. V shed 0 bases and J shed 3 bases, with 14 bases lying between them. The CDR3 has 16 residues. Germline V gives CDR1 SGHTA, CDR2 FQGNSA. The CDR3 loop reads CASSLAKTSTHYGYTF. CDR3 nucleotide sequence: TGTGCCAGCAGCTTAGCGAAAACCTCAACTCACTATGGCTACACCTTC.

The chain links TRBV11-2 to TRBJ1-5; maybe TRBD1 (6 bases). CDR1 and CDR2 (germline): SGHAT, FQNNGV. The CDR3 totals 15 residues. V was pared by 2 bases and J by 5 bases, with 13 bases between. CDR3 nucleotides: TGTGCCAGCAGCTTACAGGGGTTAGTTGATCAGCCCCAGCATTTT. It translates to CASSLQGLVDQPQHF.

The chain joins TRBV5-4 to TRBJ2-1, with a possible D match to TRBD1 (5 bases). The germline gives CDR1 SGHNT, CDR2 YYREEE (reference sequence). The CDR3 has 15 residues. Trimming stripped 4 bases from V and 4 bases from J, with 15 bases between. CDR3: CASSPARGPYNEQFF. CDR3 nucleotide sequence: TGTGCCAGCAGCCCTGCTAGGGGCCCGTACAATGAGCAGTTCTTC.

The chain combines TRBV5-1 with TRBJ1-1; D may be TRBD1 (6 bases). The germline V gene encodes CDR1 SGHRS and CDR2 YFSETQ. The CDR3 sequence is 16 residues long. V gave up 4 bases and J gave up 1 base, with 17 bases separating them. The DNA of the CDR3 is TGCGCCAGCAGCCAGGGTGCGACAGGCAAGAACACTGAAGCTTTCTTT. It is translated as CASSQGATGKNTEAFF.

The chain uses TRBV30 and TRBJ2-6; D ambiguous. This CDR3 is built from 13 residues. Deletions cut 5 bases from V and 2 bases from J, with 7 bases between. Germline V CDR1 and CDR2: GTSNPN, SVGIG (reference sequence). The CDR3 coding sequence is TGTGCCTGGGGGGTGGCTGGGGCCAACGTCCTGACTTTC. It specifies CAWGVAGANVLTF.

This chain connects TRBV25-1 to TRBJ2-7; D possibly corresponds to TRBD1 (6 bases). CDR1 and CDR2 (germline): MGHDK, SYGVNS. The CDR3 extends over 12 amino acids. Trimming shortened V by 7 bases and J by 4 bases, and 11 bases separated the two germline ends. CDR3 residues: CASTMTGYEQYF. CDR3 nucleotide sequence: TGTGCCAGCACTATGACAGGTTACGAGCAGTACTTC.

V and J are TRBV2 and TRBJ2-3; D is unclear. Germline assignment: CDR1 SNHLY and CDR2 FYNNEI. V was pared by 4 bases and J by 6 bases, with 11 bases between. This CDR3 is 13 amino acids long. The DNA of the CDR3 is TGTGCCAGCAGTGTAATACTTACGGATACGCAGTATTTT. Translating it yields CASSVILTDTQYF. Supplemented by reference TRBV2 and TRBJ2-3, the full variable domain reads EPEVTQTPSHQVTQMGQEVILRCVPISNHLYFYWYRQILGQKVEFLVSFYNNEISEKSEIFDDQFSVERPDGSNFTLKIRSTKLEDSAMYFCASSVILTDTQYFGPGTRLTVL.

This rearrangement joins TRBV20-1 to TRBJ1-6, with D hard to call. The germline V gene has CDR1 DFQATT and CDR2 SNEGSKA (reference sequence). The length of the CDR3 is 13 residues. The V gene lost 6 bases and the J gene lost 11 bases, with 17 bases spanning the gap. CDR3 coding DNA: TGCAGTGCCCCTCTGGCGGGTACAACACCCCTCCACTTT. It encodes CSAPLAGTTPLHF.